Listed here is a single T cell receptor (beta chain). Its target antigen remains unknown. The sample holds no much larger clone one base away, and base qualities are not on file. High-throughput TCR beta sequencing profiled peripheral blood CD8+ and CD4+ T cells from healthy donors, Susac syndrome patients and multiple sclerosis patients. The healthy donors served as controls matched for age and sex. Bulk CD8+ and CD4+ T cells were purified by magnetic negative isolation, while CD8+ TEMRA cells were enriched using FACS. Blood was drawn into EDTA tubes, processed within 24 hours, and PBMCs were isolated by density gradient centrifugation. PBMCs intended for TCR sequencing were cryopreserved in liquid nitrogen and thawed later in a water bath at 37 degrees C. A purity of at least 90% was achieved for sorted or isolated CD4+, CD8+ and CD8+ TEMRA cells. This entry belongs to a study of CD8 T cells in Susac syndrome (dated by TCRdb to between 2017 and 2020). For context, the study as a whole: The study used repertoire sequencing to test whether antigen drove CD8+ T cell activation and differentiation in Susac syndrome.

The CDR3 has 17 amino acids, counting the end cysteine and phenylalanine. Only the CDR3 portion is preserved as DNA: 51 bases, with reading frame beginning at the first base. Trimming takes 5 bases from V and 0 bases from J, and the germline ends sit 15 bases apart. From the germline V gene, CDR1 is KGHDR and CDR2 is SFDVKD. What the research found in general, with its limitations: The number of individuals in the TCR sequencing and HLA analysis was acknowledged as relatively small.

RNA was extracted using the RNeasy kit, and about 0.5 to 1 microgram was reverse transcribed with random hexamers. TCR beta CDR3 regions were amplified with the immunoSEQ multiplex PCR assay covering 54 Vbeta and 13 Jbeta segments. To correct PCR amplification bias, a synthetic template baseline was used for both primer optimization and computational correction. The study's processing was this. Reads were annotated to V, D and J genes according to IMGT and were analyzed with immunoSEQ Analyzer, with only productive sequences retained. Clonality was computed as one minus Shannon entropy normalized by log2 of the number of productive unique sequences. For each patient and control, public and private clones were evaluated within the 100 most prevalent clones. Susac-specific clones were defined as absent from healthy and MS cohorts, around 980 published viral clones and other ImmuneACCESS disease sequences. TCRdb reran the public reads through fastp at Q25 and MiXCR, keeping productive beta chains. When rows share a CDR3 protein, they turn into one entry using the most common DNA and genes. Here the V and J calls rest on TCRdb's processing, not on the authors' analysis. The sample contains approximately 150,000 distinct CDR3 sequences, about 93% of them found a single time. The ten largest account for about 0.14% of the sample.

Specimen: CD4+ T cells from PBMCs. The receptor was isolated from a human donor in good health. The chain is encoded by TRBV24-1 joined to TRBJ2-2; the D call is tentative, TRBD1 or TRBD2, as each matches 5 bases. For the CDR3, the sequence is CATSGVLGRTNTGELFF. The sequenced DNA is TGTGCCACCAGTGGCGTCCTGGGACGCACGAACACCGGGGAGCTGTTTTTT.